This T cell receptor beta chain was retrieved from a study of blood T cells in healthy people across ages. PBMCs were isolated at a quantity of at least 6 million per sample. This CDR3 has 16 residues. The J segment lost 3 bases and the V segment lost 8 bases, leaving 13 bases of the junction unmatched. Then a second PCR, running roughly 7 to 11 cycles, was carried out with a sample-barcoded 5' primer and a J-beta primer mix. Using its own MiXCR run on the 5' RACE reads, TCRdb lists one record per CDR3 protein. The sample yields just under 900,000 distinct CDR3 sequences, 29% seen once. The chain combines TRBV12-3 or TRBV12-4 with TRBJ2-1, with 7 bases lining up with TRBD2. The specimen was blood. The origin of this receptor is a woman of 80 years or more in good health. The CDR3 region has the DNA TGTGCCAGCTCGGGGCGGGAGTCGGACCACTACAATGAGCAGTTCTTC. Protein product: CASSGRESDHYNEQFF.